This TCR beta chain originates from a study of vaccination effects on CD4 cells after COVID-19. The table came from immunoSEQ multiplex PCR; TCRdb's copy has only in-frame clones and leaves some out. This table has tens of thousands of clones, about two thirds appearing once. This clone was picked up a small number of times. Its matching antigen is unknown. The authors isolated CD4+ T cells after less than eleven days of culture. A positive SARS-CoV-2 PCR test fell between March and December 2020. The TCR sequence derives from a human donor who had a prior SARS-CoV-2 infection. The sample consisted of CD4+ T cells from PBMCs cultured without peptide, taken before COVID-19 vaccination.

The CDR3 region has the DNA TGTGCCAGCAGTGCCAGCAAATCACCCCTCCACTTT. Amino acids: CASSASKSPLHF. This chain links TRBV3-1 (or the pseudogene TRBV3-2) with TRBJ1-6; D gene unclear. The CDR3 has 12 residues. CDR1 is LGHDT, CDR2 YNNKEL, per germline (reference sequence). V was pared by 6 bases and J by 10 bases, with 10 bases between.